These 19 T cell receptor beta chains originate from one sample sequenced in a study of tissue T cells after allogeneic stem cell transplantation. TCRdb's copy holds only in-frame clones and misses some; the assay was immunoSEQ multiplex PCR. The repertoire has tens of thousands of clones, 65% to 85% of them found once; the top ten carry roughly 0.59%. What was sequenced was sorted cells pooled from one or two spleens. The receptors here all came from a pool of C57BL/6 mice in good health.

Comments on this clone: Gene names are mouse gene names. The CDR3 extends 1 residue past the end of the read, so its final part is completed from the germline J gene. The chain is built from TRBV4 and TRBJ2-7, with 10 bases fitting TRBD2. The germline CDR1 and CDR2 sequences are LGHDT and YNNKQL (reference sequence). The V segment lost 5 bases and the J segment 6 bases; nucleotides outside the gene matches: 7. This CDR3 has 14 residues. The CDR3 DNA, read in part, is TGTGCCAGCAGCCTCGCTGGGGGGGCCGGTGAACAGTAC. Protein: CASSLAGGAGEQY. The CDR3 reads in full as CASSLAGGAGEQYF.

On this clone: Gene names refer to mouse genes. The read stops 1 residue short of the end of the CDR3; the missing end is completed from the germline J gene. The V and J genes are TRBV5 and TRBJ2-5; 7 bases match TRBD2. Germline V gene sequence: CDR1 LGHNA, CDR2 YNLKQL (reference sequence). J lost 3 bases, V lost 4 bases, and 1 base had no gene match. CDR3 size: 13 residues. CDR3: CASSRTGQDTQYF. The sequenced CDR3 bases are TGTGCCAGCAGCCGGACTGGTCAAGACACCCAGTAC.

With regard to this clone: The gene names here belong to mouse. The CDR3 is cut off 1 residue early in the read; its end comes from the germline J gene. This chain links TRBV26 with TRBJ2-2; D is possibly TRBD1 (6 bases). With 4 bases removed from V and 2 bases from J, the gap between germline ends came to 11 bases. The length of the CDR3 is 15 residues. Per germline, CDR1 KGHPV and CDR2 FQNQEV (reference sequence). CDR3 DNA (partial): TGTGCCAGCAGTCCTCAGGGGTACAACACCGGGCAGCTCTAC. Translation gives CASSPQGYNTGQLY. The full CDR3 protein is CASSPQGYNTGQLYF. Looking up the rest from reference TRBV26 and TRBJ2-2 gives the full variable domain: NSKVIQTPRYLVKGQGQKAKMRCIPEKGHPVVFWYQQNKNNEFKFLINFQNQEVLQQIDMTEKRFSAECPSNSPCSLEIQSSEAGDSALYLCASSPQGYNTGQLYFGEGSKLTVL.

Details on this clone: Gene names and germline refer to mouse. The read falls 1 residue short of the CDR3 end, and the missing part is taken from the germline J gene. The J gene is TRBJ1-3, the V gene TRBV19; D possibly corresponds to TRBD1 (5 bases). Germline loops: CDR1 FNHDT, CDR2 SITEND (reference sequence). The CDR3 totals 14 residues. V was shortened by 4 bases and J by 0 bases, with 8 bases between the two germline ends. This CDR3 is CASSLTVSGNTLYF. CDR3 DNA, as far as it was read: TGTGCCAGCAGTCTGACAGTTTCTGGAAATACGCTCTAT.

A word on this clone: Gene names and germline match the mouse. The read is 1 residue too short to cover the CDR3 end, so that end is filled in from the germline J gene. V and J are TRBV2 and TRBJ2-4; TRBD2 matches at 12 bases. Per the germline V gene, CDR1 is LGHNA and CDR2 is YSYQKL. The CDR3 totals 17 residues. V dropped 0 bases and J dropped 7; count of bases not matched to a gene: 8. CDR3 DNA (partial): TGTGCCAGCAGCCAAGAAGACTGGGGGGGCGCAATGGACACCTTGTAC. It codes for CASSQEDWGGAMDTLY. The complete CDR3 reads CASSQEDWGGAMDTLYF.

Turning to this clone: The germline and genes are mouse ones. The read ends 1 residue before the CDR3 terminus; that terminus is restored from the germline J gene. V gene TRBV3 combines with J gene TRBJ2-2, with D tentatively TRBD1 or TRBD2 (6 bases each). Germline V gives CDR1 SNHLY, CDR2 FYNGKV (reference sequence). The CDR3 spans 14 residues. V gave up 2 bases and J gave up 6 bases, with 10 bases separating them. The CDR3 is CASSLSGAPGQLYF. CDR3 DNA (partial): TGTGCCAGCAGCTTATCGGGGGCGCCCGGGCAGCTCTAC.

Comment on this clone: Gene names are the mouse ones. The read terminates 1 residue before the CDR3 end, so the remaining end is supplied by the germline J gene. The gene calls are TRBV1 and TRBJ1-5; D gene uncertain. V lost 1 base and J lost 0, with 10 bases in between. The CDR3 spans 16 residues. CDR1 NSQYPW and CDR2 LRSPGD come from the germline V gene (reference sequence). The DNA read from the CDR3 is TGCACCTGCAGTGCAGGGGCCGGCCGTAACAACCAGGCTCCGCTT. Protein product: CTCSAGAGRNNQAPL. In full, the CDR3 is CTCSAGAGRNNQAPLF.

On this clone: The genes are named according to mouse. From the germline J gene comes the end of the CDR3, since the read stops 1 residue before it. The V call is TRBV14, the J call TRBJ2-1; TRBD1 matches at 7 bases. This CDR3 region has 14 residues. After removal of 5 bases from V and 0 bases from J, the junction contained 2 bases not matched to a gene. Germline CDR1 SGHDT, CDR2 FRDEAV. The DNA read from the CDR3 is TGTGCCAGCAGGGACAGGTTTAACTATGCTGAGCAGTTC. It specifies CASRDRFNYAEQF. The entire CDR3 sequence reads CASRDRFNYAEQFF.

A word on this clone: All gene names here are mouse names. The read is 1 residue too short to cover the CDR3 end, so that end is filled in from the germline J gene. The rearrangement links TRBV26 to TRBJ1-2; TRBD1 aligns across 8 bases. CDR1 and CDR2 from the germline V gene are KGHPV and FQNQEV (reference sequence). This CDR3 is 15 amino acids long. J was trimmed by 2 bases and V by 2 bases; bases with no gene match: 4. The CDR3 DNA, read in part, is TGTGCCAGCAGTCTGCGGACAGGGAGGAACTCCGACTACACC. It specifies CASSLRTGRNSDYT. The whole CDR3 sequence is CASSLRTGRNSDYTF.

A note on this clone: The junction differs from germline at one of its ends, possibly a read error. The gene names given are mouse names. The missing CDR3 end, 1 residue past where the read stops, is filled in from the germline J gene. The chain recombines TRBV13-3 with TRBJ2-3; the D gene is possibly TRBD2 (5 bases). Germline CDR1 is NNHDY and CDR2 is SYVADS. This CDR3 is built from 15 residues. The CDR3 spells CAGSDMGSSAETLYF. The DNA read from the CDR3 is TGTGCCGGCAGTGATATGGGGTCTAGTGCAGAAACGCTGTAT.

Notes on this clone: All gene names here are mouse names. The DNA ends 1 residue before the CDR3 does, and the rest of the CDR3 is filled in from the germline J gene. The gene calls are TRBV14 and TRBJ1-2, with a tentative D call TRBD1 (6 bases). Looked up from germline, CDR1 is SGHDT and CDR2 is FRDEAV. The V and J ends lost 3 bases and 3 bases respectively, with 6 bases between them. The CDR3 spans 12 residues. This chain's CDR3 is CASSYRDSDYTF. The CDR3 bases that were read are TGTGCCAGCAGTTACAGGGACTCCGACTACACC. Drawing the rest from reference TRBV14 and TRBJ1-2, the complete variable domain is EAGVTQSPRYAVLQEGQAVSFWCDPISGHDTLYWYQQPRDQGPQLLVYFRDEAVIDNSQLPSDRFSAVRPKGTNSTLKIQSAKQGDTATYLCASSYRDSDYTFGSGTRLLVI.

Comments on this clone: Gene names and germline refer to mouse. CDR3 residues: CASSLSPGTLYF. CDR3 bases read: TGTGCCAGCAGTCTGTCGCCGGGTACCTTGTAC. This chain connects TRBV26 to TRBJ2-4; D is unclear. With the read ending 1 residue before the CDR3 end, the germline J gene is used to fill in that end. The CDR3 is 12 amino acids. Trimming cost V 0 bases and J 9 bases, with 7 bases left between them. From germline, CDR1 is KGHPV and CDR2 FQNQEV (reference sequence).

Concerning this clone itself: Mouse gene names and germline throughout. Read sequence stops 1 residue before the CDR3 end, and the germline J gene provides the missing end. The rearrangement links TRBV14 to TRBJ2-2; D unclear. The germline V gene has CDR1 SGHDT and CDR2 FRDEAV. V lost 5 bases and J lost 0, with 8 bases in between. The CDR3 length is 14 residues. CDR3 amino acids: CASSPAPNTGQLYF. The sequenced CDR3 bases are TGTGCCAGCAGCCCCGCTCCAAACACCGGGCAGCTCTAC.

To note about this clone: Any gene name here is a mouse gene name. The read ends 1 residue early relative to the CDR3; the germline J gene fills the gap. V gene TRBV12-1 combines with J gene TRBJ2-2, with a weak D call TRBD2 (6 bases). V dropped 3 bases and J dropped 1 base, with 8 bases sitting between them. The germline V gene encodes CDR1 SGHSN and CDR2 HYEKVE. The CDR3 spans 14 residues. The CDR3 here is CASSWDLNTGQLYF. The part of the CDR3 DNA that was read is TGTGCCAGCTCTTGGGACTTAAACACCGGGCAGCTCTAC.

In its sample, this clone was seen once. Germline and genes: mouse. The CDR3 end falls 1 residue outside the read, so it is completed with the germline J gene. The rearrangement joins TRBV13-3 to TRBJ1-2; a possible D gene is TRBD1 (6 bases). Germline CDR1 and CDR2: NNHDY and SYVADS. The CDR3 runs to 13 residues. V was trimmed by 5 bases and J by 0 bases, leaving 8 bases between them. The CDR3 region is CASRGQTNSDYTF. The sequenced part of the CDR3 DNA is TGTGCCAGCAGGGGACAAACAAACTCCGACTACACC.

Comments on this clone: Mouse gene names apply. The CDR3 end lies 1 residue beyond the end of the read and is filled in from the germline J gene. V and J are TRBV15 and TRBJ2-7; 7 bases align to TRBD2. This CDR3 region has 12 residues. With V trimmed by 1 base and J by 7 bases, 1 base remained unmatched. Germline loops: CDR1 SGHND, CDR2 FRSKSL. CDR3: CASSLDWGEQYF. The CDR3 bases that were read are TGTGCCAGCAGTTTAGACTGGGGAGAACAGTAC.

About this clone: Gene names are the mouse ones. The CDR3 loop is CASSQKNERLFF. The sequenced part of the CDR3 DNA is TGTGCCAGCAGCCAAAAAAACGAAAGATTATTT. V and J are TRBV5 and TRBJ1-4; D is uncertain. The read ends 1 residue before the CDR3 terminus; that terminus is restored from the germline J gene. The CDR3 length is 12 residues. CDR1 and CDR2 (germline): LGHNA, YNLKQL (reference sequence). Between the trimmed V and J ends, which lost 2 bases and 5 bases, there was a span of 3 bases.

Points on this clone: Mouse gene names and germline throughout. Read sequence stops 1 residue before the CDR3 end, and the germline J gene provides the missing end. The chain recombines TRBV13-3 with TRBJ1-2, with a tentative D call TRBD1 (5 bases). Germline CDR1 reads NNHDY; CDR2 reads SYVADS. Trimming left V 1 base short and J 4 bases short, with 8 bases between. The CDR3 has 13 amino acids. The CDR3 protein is CASSDRGGSDYTF. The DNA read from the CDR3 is TGTGCCAGCAGTGATAGGGGAGGCTCCGACTACACC.

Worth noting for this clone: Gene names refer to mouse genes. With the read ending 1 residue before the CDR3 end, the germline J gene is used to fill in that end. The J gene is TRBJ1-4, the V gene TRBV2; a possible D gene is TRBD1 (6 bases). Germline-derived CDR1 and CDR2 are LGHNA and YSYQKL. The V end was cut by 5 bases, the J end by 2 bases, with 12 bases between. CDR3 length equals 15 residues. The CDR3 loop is CASSSGTISNERLFF. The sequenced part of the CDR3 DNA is TGTGCCAGCAGCTCCGGGACAATATCCAACGAAAGATTATTT.